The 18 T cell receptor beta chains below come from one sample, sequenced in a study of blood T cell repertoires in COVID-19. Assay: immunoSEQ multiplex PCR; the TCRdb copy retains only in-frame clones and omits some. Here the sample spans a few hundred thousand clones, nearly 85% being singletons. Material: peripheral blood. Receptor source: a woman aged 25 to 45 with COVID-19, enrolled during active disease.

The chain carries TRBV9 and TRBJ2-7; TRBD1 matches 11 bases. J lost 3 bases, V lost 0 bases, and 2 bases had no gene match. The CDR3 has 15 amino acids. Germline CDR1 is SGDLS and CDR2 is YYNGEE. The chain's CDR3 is CASSVDGTGGYEQYF. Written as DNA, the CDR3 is TGTGCCAGCAGCGTAGATGGGACAGGGGGCTACGAGCAGTACTTC.

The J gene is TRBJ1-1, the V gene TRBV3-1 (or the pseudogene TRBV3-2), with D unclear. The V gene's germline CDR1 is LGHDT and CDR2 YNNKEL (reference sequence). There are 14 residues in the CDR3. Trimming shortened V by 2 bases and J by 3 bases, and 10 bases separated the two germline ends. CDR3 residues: CASSQRGRDTEAFF. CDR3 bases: TGTGCCAGCAGCCAACGGGGTCGGGACACTGAAGCTTTCTTT.

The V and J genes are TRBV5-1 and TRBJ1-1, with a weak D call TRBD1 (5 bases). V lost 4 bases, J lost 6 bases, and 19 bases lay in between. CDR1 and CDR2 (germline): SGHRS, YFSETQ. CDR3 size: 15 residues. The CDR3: CASSELSRDLAEAFF. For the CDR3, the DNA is TGCGCCAGCAGCGAGCTCAGTCGGGACTTAGCTGAAGCTTTCTTT.

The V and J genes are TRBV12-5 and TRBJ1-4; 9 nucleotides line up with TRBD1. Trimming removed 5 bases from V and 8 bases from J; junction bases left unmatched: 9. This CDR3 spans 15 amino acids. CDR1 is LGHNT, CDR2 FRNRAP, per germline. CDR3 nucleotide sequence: TGTGCTAGTGGTCCCGGGACAGGGATAGGGGAAAAACTGTTTTTT. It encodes CASGPGTGIGEKLFF.

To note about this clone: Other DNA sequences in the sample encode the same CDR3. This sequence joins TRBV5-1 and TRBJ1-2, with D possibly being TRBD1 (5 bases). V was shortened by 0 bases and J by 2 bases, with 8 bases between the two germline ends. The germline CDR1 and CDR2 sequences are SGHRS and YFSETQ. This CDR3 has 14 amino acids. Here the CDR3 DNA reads TGCGCCAGCAGCTTGGGACAGATAAACTATGGCTACACCTTC. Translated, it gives CASSLGQINYGYTF.

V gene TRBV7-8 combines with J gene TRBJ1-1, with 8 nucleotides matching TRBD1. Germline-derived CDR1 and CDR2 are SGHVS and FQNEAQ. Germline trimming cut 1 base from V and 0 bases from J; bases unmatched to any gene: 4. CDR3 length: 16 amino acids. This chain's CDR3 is CASSLVGTGMNTEAFF. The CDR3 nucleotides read TGTGCCAGCAGCTTAGTGGGGACAGGCATGAACACTGAAGCTTTCTTT.

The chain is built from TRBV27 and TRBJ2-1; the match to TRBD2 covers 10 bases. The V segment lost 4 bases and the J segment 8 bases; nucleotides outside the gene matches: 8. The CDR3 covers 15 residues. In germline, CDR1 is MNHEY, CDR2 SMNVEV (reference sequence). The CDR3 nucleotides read TGTGCCAGCAGTTCTAGCGGGAGAGAAATCTATGAGCAGTTCTTC. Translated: CASSSSGREIYEQFF.

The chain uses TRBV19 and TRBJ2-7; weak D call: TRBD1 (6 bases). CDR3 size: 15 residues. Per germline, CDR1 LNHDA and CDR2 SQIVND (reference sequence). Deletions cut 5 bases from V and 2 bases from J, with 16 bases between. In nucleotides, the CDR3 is TGTGCCAGTAGTCCAGGACAGCGAAGGACCTACGAGCAGTACTTC. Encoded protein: CASSPGQRRTYEQYF.

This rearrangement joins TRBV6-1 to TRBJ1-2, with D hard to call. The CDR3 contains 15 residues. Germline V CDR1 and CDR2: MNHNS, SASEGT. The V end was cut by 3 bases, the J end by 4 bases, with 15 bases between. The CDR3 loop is CASSENPGAGYGYTF. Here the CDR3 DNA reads TGTGCCAGCAGTGAGAACCCGGGCGCGGGCTATGGCTACACCTTC.

CDR3 DNA sequence: TGTGCCAGCAGGGCTACCGGGACAGGGCTGGGCGAGCAGTACTTC. It yields the protein CASRATGTGLGEQYF. The chain recombines TRBV6-5 with TRBJ2-7; 9 positions agree with TRBD1. The length of the CDR3 is 15 residues. After removal of 6 bases from V and 6 bases from J, the junction contained 12 bases not matched to a gene. Germline values: CDR1 MNHEY, CDR2 SVGAGI.

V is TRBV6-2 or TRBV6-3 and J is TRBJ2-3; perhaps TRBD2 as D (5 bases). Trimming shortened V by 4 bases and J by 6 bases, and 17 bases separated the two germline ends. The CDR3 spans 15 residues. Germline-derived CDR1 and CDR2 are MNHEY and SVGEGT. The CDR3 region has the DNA TGTGCCAGCAGTTCCCCCCGCGGGCCCGGGGATACGCAGTATTTT. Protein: CASSSPRGPGDTQYF.

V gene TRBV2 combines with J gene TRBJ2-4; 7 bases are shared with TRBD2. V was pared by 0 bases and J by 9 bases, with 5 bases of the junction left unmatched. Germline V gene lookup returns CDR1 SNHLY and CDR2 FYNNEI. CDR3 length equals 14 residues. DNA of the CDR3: TGTGCCAGCAGTGAAGCGGGAGGGGCCATCATTCAGTACTTC. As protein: CASSEAGGAIIQYF.

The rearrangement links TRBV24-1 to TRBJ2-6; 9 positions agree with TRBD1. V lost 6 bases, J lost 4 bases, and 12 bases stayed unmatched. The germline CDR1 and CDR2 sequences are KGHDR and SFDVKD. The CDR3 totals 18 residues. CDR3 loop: CATSPHRDRVEGANVLTF. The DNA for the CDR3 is TGTGCCACCAGTCCCCACCGGGACAGGGTGGAAGGGGCCAACGTCCTGACTTTC.

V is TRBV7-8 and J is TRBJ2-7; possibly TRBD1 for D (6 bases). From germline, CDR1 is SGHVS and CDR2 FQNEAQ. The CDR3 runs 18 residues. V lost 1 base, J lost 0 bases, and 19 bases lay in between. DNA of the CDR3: TGTGCCAGCAGCTTAGGCCCTCCGGTGACAGGATACTCCTACGAGCAGTACTTC. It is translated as CASSLGPPVTGYSYEQYF.

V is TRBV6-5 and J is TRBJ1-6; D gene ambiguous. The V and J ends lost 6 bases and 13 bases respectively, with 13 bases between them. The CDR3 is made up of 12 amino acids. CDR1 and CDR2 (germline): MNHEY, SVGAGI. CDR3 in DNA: TGTGCCAGCAGGACGGGTCTTTCGCCCCTCCACTTT. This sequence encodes CASRTGLSPLHF.

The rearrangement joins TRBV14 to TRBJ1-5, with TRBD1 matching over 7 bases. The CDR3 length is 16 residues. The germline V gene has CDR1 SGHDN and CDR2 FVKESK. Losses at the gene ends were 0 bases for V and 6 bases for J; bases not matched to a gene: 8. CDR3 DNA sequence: TGTGCCAGCAGCCAAGACGGGACAGCCCCGGGTCAGCCCCAGCATTTT. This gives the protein CASSQDGTAPGQPQHF.

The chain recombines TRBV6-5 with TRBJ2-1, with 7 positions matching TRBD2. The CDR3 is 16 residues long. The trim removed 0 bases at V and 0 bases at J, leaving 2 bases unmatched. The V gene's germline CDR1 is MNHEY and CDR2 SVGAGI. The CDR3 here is CASSYSGGSSYNEQFF. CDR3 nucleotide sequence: TGTGCCAGCAGTTACTCGGGCGGGAGCTCCTACAATGAGCAGTTCTTC.

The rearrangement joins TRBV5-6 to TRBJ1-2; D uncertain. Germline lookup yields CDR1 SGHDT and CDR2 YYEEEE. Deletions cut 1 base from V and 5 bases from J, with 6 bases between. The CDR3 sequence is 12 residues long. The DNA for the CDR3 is TGTGCCAGCAGCTTGCTCCAGTATGGCTACACCTTC. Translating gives CASSLLQYGYTF. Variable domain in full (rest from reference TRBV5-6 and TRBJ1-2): DAGVTQSPTHLIKTRGQQVTLRCSPKSGHDTVSWYQQALGQGPQFIFQYYEEEERQRGNFPDRFSGHQFPNYSSELNVNALLLGDSALYLCASSLLQYGYTFGSGTRLTVV.